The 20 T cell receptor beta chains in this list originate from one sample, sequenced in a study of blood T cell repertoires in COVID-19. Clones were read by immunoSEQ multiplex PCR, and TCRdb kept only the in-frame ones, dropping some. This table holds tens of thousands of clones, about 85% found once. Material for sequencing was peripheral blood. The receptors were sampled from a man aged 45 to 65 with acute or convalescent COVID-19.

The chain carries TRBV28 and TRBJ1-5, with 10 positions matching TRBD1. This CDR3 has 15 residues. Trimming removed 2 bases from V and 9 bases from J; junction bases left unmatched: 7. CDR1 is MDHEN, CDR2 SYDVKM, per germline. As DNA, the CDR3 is TGTGCCAGCAGTTTAGGGGGACAGGGGTATGGGCCCCAGCATTTT. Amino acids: CASSLGGQGYGPQHF.

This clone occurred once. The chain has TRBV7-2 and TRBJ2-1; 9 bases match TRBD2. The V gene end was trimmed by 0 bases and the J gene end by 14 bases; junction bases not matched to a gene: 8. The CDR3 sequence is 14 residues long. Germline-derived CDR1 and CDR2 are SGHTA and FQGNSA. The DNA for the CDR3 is TGTGCCAGCAGCTTAGCCGGGGAGCGGGAGGAAAAGTTCTTC. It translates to CASSLAGEREEKFF.

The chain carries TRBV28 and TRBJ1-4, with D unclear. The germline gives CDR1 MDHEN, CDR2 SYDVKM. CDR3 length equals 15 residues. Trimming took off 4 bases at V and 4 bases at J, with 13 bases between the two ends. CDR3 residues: CASSSFSRYNEKLFF. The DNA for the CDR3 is TGTGCCAGCAGTTCCTTCAGCAGGTATAATGAAAAACTGTTTTTT.

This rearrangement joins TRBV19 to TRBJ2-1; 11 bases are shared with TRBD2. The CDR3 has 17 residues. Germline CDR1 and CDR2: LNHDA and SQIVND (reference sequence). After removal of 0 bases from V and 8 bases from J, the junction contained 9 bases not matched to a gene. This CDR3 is CASSIDNVAGGPYEQFF. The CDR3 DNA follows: TGTGCCAGTAGTATAGACAATGTAGCGGGAGGGCCTTATGAGCAGTTCTTC.

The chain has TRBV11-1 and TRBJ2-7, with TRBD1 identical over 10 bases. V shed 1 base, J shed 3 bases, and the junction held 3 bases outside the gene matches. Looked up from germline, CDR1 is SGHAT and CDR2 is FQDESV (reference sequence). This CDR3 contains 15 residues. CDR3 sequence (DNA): TGTGCCAGCAGCTTAGGGACAGGGGGTCTCTACGAGCAGTACTTC. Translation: CASSLGTGGLYEQYF.

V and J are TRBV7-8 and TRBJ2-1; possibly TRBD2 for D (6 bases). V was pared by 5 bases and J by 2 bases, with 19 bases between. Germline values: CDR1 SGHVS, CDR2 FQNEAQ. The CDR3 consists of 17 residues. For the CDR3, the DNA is TGTGCCAGCAGCCCTCACGGAGGGACCTCCACCTACAATGAGCAGTTCTTC. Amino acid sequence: CASSPHGGTSTYNEQFF.

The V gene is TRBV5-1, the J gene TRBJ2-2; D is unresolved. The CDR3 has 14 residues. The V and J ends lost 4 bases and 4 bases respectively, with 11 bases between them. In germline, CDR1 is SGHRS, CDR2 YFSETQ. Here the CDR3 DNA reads TGCGCCAGCAGCAATCAGGAAGTCACCGGGGAGCTGTTTTTT. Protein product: CASSNQEVTGELFF.

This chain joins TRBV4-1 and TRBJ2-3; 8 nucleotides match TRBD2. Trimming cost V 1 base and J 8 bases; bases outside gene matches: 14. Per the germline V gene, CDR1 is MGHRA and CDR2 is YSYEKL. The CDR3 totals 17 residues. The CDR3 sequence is CASSQGGIGTTSGTQYF. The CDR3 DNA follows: TGCGCCAGCAGCCAAGGGGGCATTGGGACAACTAGCGGTACGCAGTATTTT.

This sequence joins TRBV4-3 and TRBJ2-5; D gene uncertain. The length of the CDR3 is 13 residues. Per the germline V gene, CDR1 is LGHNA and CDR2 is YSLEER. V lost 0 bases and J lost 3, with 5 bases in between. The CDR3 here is CASSQEREETQYF. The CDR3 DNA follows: TGCGCCAGCAGCCAAGAACGGGAAGAGACCCAGTACTTC.

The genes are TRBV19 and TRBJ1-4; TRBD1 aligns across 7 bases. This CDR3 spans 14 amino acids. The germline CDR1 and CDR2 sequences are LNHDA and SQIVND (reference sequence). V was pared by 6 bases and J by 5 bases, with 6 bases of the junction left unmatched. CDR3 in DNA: TGTGCCAGTAGGCCGGGACAGATGAATGAAAAACTGTTTTTT. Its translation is CASRPGQMNEKLFF.

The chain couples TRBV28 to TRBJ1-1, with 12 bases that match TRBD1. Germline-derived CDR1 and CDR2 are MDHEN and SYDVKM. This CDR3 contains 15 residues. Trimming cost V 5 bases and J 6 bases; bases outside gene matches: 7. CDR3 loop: CASSAPGQGAPEAFF. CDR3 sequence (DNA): TGTGCCAGCAGTGCCCCGGGACAGGGGGCCCCTGAAGCTTTCTTT.

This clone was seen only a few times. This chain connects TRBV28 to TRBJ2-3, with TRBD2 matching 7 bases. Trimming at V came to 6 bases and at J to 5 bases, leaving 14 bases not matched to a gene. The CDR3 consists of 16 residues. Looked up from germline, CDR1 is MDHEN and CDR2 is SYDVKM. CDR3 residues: CASRSGVRGLGDTQYF. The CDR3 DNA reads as TGTGCCAGCAGAAGCGGGGTTAGGGGTCTAGGAGATACGCAGTATTTT.

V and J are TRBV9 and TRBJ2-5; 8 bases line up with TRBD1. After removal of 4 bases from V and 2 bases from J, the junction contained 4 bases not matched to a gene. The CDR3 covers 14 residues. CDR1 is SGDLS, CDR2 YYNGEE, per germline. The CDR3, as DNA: TGTGCCAGCAGCACCGGGACAGGACAAGAGACCCAGTACTTC. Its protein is CASSTGTGQETQYF.

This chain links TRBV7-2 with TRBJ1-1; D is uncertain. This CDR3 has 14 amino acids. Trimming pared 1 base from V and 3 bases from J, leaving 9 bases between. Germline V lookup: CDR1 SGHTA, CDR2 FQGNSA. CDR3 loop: CASSLGGTYTEAFF. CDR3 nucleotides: TGTGCCAGCAGCTTAGGCGGCACCTACACTGAAGCTTTCTTT.

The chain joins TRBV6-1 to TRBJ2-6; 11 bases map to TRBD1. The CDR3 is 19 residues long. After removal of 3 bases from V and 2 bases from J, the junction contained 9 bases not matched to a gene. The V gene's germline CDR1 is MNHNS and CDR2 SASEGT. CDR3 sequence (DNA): TGTGCCAGCAGTGACCGGGGACAGGGGGTTGGTGCTGGGGCCAACGTCCTGACTTTC. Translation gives CASSDRGQGVGAGANVLTF.

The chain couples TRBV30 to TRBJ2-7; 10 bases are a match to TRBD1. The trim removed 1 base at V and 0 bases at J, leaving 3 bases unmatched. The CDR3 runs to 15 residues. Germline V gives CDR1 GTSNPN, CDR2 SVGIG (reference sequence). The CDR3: CAWSGGQGVSYEQYF. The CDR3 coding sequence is TGTGCCTGGAGTGGAGGACAGGGGGTCTCCTACGAGCAGTACTTC.

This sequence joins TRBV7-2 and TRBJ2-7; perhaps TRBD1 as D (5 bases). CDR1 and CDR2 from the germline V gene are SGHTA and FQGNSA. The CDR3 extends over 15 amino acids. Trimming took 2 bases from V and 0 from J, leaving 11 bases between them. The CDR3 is CASSLSGHSSYEQYF. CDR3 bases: TGTGCCAGCAGCTTATCTGGACACAGCTCCTACGAGCAGTACTTC. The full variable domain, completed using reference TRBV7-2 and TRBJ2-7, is GAGVSQSPSNKVTEKGKDVELRCDPISGHTALYWYRQSLGQGLEFLIYFQGNSAPDKSGLPSDRFSAERTGGSVSTLTIQRTQQEDSAVYLCASSLSGHSSYEQYFGPGTRLTVT.

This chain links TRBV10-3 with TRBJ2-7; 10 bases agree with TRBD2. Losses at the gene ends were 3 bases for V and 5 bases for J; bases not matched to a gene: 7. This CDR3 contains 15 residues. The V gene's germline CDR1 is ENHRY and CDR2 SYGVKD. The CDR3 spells CAISDRLAGEHEQYF. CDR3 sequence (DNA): TGTGCCATCAGTGATAGGCTAGCGGGAGAACACGAGCAGTACTTC.

The CDR3 DNA reads TGCGCCAGCAGCGTGACTAGCGGGAGTTCAGATACGCAGTATTTT. As protein: CASSVTSGSSDTQYF. The V call is TRBV5-1, the J call TRBJ2-3; TRBD2 matches 12 bases. The length of the CDR3 is 15 residues. Germline CDR1 is SGHRS and CDR2 is YFSETQ. Trimming removed 4 bases from V and 4 bases from J; junction bases left unmatched: 4.

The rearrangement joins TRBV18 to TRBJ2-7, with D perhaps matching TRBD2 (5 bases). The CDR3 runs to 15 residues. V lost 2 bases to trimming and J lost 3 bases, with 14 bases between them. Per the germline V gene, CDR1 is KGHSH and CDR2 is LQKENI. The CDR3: CASSPGRAVNYEQYF. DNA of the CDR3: TGTGCCAGCTCACCAGGGCGGGCCGTAAACTACGAGCAGTACTTC.